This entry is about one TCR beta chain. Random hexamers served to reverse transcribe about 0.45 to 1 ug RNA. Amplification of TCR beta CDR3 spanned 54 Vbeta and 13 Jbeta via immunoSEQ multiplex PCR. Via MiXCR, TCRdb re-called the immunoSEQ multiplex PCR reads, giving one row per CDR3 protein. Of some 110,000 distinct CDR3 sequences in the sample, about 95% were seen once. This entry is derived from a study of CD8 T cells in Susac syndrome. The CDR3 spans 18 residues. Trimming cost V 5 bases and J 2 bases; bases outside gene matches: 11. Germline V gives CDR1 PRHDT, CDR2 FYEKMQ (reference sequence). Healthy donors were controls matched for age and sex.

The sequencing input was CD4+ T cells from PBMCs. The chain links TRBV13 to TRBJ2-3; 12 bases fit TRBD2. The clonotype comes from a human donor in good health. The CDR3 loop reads CASSHFLAGGPITDTQYF. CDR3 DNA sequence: TGTGCCAGCAGCCACTTTCTAGCGGGAGGGCCTATCACAGATACGCAGTATTTT.